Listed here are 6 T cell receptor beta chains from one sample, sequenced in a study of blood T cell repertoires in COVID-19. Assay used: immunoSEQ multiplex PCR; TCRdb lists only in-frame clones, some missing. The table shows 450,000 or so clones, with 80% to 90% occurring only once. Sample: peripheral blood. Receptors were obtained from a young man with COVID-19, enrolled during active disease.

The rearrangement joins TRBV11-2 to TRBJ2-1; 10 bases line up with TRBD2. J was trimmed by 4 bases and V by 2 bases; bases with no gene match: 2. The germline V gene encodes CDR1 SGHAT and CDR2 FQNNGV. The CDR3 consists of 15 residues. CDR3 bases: TGTGCCAGCAGCTTACTAGCGGGGGAGTACAATGAGCAGTTCTTC. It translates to CASSLLAGEYNEQFF.

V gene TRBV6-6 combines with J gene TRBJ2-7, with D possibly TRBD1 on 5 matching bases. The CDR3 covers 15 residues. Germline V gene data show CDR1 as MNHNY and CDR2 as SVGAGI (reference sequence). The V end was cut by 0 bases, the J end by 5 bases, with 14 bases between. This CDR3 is CASSYSLQGSHEQYF. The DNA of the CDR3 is TGTGCCAGCAGTTACTCCCTCCAGGGTTCCCACGAGCAGTACTTC.

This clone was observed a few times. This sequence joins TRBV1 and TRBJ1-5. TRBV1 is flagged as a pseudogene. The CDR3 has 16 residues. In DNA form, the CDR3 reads TGCACCAGCAGCCAAGAACTTAGGGAGCACAATCAGCCCCAGCATTTT. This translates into CTSSQELREHNQPQHF.

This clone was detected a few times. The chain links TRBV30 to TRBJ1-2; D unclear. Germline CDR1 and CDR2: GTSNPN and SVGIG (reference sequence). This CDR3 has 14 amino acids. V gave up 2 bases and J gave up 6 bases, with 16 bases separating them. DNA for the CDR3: TGTGCCTGGAGTAACGGGGTTTCGGGCGATGGCTACACCTTC. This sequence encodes CAWSNGVSGDGYTF. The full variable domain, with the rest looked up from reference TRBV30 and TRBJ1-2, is SQTIHQWPATLVQPVGSPLSLECTVEGTSNPNLYWYRQAAGRGLQLLFYSVGIGQISSEVPQNLSASRPQDRQFILSSKKLLLSDSGFYLCAWSNGVSGDGYTFGSGTRLTVV.

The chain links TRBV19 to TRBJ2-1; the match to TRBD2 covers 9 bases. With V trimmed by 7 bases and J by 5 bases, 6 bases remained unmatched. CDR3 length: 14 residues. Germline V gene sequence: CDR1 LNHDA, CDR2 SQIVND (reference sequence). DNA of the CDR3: TGTGCCAGTACCATAGCGGGAGCGGACAATGAGCAGTTCTTC. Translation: CASTIAGADNEQFF.

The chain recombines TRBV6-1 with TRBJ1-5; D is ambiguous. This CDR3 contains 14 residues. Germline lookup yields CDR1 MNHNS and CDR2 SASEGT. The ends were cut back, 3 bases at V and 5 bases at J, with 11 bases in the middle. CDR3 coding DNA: TGTGCCAGCAGTGAGGCAATGCTAGATCAGCCCCAGCATTTT. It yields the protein CASSEAMLDQPQHF.